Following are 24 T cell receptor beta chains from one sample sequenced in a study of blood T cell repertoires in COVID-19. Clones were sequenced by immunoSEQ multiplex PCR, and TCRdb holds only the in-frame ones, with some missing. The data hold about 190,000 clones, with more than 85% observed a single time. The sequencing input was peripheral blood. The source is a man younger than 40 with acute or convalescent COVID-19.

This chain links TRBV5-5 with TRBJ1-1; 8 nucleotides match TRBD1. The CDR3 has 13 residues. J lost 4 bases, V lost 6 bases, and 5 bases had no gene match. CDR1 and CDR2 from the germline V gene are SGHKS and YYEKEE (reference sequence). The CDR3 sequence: CASNRQGITEAFF. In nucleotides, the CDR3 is TGTGCCAGCAACCGACAGGGGATCACTGAAGCTTTCTTT.

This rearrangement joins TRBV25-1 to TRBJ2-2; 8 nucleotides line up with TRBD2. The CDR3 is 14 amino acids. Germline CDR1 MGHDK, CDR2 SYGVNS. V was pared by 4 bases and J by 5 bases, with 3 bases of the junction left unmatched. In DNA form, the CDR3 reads TGTGCCAGCAGTGGGACTAGCTGGACCGGGGAGCTGTTTTTT. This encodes CASSGTSWTGELFF. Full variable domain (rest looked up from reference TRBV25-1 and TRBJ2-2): EADIYQTPRYLVIGTGKKITLECSQTMGHDKMYWYQQDPGMELHLIHYSYGVNSTEKGDLSSESTVSRIRTEHFPLTLESARPSHTSQYLCASSGTSWTGELFFGEGSRLTVL.

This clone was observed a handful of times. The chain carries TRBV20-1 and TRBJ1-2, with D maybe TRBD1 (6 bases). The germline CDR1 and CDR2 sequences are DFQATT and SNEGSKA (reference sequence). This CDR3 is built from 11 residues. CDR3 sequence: CSGDTLYGYTF. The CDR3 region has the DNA TGCAGCGGGGACACCCTCTATGGCTACACCTTC.

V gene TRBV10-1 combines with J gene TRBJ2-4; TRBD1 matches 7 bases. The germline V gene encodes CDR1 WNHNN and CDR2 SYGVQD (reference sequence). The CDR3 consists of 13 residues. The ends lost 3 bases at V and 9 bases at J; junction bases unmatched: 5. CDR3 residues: CASSEYRGGIQYF. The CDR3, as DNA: TGCGCCAGCAGTGAATACAGGGGCGGCATTCAGTACTTC.

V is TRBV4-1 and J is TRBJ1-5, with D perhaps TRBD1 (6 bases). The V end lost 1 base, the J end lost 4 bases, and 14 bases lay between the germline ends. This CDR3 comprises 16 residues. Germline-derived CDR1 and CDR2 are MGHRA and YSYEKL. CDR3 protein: CASSQGAGVGNQPQHF. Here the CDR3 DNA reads TGCGCCAGCAGCCAAGGTGCAGGGGTGGGGAATCAGCCCCAGCATTTT.

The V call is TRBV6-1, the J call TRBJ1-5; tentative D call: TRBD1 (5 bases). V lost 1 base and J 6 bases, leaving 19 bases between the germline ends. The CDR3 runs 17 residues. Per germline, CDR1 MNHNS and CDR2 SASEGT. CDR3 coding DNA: TGTGCCAGCAGTGAAGTCGTATTACAGGCATTCACTCAGCCCCAGCATTTT. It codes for CASSEVVLQAFTQPQHF.

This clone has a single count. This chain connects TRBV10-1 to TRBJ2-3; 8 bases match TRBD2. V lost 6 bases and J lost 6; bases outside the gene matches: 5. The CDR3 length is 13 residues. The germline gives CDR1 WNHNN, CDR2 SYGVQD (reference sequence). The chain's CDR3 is CASSGGVQDTQYF. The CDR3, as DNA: TGCGCCAGCAGCGGGGGGGTGCAGGATACGCAGTATTTT.

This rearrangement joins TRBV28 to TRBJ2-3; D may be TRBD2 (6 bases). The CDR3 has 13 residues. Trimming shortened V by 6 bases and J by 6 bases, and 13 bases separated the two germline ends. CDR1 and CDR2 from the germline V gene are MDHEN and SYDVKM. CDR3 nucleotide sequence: TGTGCCAGCAGACAAGGAGGAGGGGATACGCAGTATTTT. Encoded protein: CASRQGGGDTQYF.

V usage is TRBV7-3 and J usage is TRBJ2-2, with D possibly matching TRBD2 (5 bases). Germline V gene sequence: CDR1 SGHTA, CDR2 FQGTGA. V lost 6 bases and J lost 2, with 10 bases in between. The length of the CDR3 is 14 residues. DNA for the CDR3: TGTGCCAGCAGATCTCGGACTAACACCGGGGAGCTGTTTTTT. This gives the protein CASRSRTNTGELFF.

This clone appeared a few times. The CDR3, as DNA: TGTGCCAGCAGTGGACCGAGATCTAGCTCCTATAATTCACCCCTCCACTTT. It is translated as CASSGPRSSSYNSPLHF. The chain joins TRBV6-1 to TRBJ1-6; D gene unclear. The V gene lost 4 bases and the J gene lost 0 bases, with 13 bases spanning the gap. Germline V CDR1 and CDR2: MNHNS, SASEGT. This CDR3 is built from 17 residues.

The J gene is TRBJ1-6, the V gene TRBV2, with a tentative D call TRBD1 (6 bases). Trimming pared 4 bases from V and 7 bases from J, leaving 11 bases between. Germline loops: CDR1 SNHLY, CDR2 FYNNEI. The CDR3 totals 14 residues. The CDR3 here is CASSGQVANSPLHF. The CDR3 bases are TGTGCCAGCAGTGGACAGGTTGCGAATTCACCCCTCCACTTT.

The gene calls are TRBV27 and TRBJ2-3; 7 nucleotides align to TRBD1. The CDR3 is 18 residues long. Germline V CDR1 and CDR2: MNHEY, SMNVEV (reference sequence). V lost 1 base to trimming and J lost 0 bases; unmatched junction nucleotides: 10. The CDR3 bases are TGTGCCAGCAGTTTATTCGCGCTCAAACAGGGGAGCACAGATACGCAGTATTTT. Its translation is CASSLFALKQGSTDTQYF.

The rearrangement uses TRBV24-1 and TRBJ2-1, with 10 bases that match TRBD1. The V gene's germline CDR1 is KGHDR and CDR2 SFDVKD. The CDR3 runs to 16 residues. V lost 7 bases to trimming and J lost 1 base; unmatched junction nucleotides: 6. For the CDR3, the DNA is TGTGCCACCAGAGCCCGGGACAGGGGATCCTACAATGAGCAGTTCTTC. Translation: CATRARDRGSYNEQFF.

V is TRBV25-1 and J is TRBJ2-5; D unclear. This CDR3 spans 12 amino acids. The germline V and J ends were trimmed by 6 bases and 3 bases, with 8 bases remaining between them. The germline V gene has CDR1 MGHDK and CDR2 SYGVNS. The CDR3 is CASSGSEETQYF. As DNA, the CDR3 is TGTGCCAGCAGCGGGTCAGAAGAGACCCAGTACTTC.

CDR3 bases: TGTGCCTGGAGTGCCCCGGGACTCGAGTCGGGTCAGCCCCAGCATTTT. The encoded protein is CAWSAPGLESGQPQHF. The chain carries TRBV30 and TRBJ1-5; D is possibly TRBD1 (5 bases). With 1 base removed from V and 6 bases from J, the gap between germline ends came to 19 bases. Germline V gene sequence: CDR1 GTSNPN, CDR2 SVGIG (reference sequence). This CDR3 spans 16 amino acids.

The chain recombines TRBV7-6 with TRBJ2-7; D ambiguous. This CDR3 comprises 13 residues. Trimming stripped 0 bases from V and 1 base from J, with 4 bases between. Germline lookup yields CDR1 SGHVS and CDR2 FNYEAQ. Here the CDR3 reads CASSLAGSYEQYF. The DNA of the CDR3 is TGTGCCAGCAGCTTAGCCGGTTCCTACGAGCAGTACTTC.

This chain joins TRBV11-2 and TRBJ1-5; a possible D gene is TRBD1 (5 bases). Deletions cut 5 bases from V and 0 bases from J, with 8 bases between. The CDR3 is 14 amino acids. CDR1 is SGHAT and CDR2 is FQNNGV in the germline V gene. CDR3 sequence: CASSLTDSNQPQHF. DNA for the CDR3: TGTGCCAGCAGCCTGACAGATAGCAATCAGCCCCAGCATTTT.

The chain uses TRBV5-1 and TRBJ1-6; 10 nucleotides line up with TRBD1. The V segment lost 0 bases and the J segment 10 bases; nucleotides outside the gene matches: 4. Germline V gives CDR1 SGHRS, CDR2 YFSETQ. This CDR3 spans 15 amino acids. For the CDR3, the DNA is TGCGCCAGCAGCTTGGTCGGGACAGGGGAGTCACCCCTCCACTTT. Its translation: CASSLVGTGESPLHF.

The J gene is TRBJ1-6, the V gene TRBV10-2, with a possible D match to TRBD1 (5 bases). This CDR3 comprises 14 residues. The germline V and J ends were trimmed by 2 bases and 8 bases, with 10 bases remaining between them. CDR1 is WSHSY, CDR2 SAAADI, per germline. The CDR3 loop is CASSERGRDSPLHF. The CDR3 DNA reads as TGCGCCAGCAGTGAGAGGGGTCGGGATTCACCCCTCCACTTT.

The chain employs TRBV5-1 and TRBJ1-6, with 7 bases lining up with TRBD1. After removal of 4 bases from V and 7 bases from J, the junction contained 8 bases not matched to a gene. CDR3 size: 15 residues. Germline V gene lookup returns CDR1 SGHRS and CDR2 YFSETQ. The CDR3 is CASSRTGQDNSPLHF. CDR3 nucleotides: TGCGCCAGCAGCAGGACCGGACAGGACAATTCACCCCTCCACTTT.

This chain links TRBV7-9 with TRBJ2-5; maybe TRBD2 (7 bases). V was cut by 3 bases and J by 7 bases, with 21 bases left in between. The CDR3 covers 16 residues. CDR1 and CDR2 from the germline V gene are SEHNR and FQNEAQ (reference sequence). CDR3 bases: TGTGCCAGCAGCTTCGGTGGGGGGGCCACATCCCGGACCCAGTACTTC. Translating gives CASSFGGGATSRTQYF.

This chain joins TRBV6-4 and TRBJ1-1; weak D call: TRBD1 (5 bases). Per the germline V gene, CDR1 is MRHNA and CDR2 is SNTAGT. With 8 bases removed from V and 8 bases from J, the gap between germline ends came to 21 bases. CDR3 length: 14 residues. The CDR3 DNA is TGTGCCAGCCAACCCGAAGTCGGGACTTTCGAAGCTTTCTTT. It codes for CASQPEVGTFEAFF.

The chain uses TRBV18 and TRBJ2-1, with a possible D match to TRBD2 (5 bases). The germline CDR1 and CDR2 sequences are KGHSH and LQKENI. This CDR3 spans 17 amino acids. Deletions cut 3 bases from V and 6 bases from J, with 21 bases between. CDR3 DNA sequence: TGTGCCAGCTCACCGCCTCGGGGTAGGATAGGACCCAATGAGCAGTTCTTC. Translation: CASSPPRGRIGPNEQFF.

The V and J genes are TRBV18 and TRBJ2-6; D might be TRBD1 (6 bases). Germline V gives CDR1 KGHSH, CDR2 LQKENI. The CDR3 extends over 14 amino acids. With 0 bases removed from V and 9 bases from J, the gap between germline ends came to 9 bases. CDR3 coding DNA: TGTGCCAGCTCACCACCTCCGGGACACAACGTCCTGACTTTC. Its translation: CASSPPPGHNVLTF.